A single T cell receptor beta chain is shown here with its context. The data were taken from a study of immune cell composition in non-small cell lung cancer. TCRdb's copy holds only in-frame clones and misses some; the assay was immunoSEQ multiplex PCR. The table lists roughly 2,900 clones, 70% to 80% of them singletons. The sequencing input was lung tumor tissue. The receptor was isolated from a human donor with non-small cell lung cancer.

This CDR3 reads CASRSQGAVNYGYTF. CDR3 nucleotides: TGTGCCAGCAGGTCTCAGGGGGCTGTTAACTATGGCTACACCTTC. J is TRBJ1-2 and V is TRBV11-2; 8 nucleotides match TRBD1. There are 15 residues in the CDR3. Losses at the gene ends were 6 bases for V and 1 base for J; bases not matched to a gene: 7. Germline values: CDR1 SGHAT, CDR2 FQNNGV.